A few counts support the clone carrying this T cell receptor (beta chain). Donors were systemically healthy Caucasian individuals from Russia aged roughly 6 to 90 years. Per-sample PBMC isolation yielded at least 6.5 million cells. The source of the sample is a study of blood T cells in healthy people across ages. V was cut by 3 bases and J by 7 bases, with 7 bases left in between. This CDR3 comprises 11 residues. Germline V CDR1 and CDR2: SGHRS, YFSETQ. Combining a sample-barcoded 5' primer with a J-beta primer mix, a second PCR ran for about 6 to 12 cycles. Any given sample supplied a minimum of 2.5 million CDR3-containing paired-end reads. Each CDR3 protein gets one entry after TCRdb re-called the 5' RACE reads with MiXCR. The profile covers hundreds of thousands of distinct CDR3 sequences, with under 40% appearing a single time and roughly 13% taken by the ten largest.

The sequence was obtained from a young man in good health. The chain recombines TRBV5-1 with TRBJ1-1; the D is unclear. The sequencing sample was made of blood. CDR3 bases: TGCGCCAGCAGCTGGAAGGGTGAAGCTTTCTTT. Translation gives CASSWKGEAFF. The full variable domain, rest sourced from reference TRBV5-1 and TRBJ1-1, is KAGVTQTPRYLIKTRGQQVTLSCSPISGHRSVSWYQQTPGQGLQFLFEYFSETQRNKGNFPGRFSGRQFSNSRSEMNVSTLELGDSALYLCASSWKGEAFFGQGTRLTVV.